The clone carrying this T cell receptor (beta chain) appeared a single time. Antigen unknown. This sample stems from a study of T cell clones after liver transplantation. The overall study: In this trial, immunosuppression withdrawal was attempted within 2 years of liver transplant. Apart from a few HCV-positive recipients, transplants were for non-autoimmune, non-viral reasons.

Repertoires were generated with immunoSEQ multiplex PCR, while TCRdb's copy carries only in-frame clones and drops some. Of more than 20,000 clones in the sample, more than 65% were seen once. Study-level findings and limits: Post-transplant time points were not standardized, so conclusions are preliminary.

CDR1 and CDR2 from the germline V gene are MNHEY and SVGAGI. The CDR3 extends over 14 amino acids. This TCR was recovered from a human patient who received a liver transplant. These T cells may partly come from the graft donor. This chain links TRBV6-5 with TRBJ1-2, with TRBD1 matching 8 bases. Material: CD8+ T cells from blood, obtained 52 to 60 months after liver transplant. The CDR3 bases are TGTGCTACGGGGGGGACAGGACCTATCTATGGCTACACCTTC. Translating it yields CATGGTGPIYGYTF.